Each of the 18 T cell receptor beta chains below was sequenced from the same sample in a study of monozygotic twins with inflammatory bowel disease. TCRdb derives one entry per CDR3 protein from the 5' RACE reads, leaving out DNA. This table lists over 150,000 distinct CDR3 sequences. The specimen was blood. These receptors came from a human donor with ulcerative colitis or Crohn's disease, or a healthy co-twin of an affected twin (not recorded which).

This chain connects TRBV27 to TRBJ1-2. Per germline, CDR1 MNHEY and CDR2 SMNVEV (reference sequence). The CDR3 runs 12 residues. The CDR3 spells CASGYTNYGYTF.

The chain has TRBV7-9 and TRBJ1-1; the TCRdb D gene call, TRBD1, has no DNA to confirm it. The CDR3 length is 15 residues. The V gene's germline CDR1 is SEHNR and CDR2 FQNEAQ (reference sequence). The CDR3: CASSTSDSSGTEAFF. The whole variable domain, filled in from reference TRBV7-9 and TRBJ1-1, reads DTGVSQNPRHKITKRGQNVTFRCDPISEHNRLYWYRQTLGQGPEFLTYFQNEAQLEKSRLLSDRFSAERPKGSFSTLEIQRTEQGDSAMYLCASSTSDSSGTEAFFGQGTRLTVV.

This chain connects TRBV20-1 to TRBJ2-7; TCRdb's D call of TRBD2 is untestable without DNA. There are 14 residues in the CDR3. Germline lookup yields CDR1 DFQATT and CDR2 SNEGSKA (reference sequence). The CDR3 protein is CSARDPGLFYEQYF.

The V and J genes are TRBV12-3 or TRBV12-4 and TRBJ2-1; TCRdb's D call, TRBD1, is unchecked because there is no DNA. CDR3 length equals 17 residues. The CDR3 loop reads CASSFGVMVTGLGEQFF.

The chain has TRBV6-7 and TRBJ1-5; the D call from TCRdb, TRBD1, cannot be confirmed without DNA. TRBV6-7 is sorted into the ORF group, with uncertain function. The CDR3 length is 20 residues. The CDR3 sequence is CASSYPPGPPDPYSNQPQHF.

The genes are TRBV11-1 and TRBJ1-1; as DNA is missing, the TRBD1 call by TCRdb cannot be tested. This CDR3 comprises 14 residues. Germline CDR1 SGHAT, CDR2 FQDESV (reference sequence). The CDR3 spells CASSPQGWNTEAFF. Full variable domain (rest looked up from reference TRBV11-1 and TRBJ1-1): EAEVAQSPRYKITEKSQAVAFWCDPISGHATLYWYRQILGQGPELLVQFQDESVVDDSQLPKDRFSAERLKGVDSTLKIQPAELGDSAMYLCASSPQGWNTEAFFGQGTRLTVV.

The chain uses TRBV7-8 and TRBJ2-7; TCRdb selects TRBD2, and the lack of DNA leaves this call unchecked. This CDR3 comprises 15 residues. CDR1 SGHVS and CDR2 FQNEAQ come from the germline V gene. The CDR3 here is CASSLARGLVTEQYF.

The rearrangement uses TRBV20-1 and TRBJ2-3; the D call from TCRdb, TRBD2, cannot be confirmed without DNA. This CDR3 is 15 amino acids long. In germline, CDR1 is DFQATT, CDR2 SNEGSKA (reference sequence). This CDR3 reads CSALGLAGGTDTQYF.

The chain employs TRBV4-1 and TRBJ2-1; TCRdb returns TRBD1, unconfirmable since there is no DNA. The germline V gene encodes CDR1 MGHRA and CDR2 YSYEKL. The CDR3 extends over 18 amino acids. CDR3 in amino acids: CASSQDWRGGSRTGEQFF.

J is TRBJ2-7 and V is TRBV20-1; TCRdb selects TRBD1, and the lack of DNA leaves this call unchecked. This CDR3 has 14 amino acids. CDR1 and CDR2 from the germline V gene are DFQATT and SNEGSKA (reference sequence). CDR3 sequence reads: CSAVSGTPGDEQYF.

The chain joins TRBV29-1 to TRBJ1-4; with no DNA, the TCRdb D assignment of TRBD1 cannot be verified. The CDR3 spans 14 residues. Germline CDR1 is SQVTM and CDR2 is ANQGSEA. Here the CDR3 reads CSVEEKGAGEKLFF.

This rearrangement joins TRBV3-1 to TRBJ2-2; with no DNA, the TCRdb D assignment of TRBD2 cannot be verified. From germline, CDR1 is LGHDT and CDR2 YNNKEL (reference sequence). The CDR3 loop spans 18 amino acids. The CDR3 spells CASSLRLAGGLNTGELFF.

The chain couples TRBV19 to TRBJ2-1; the TCRdb call, TRBD1, lacks DNA for checking. The CDR3 is 15 amino acids. Germline CDR1 LNHDA, CDR2 SQIVND (reference sequence). This CDR3 reads CASSMGGTGYNEQFF.

This sequence joins TRBV5-1 and TRBJ2-2; TCRdb picks TRBD2, but there is no DNA to check that call. The CDR3 contains 16 residues. Germline assignment: CDR1 SGHRS and CDR2 YFSETQ. The CDR3 loop is CASSLALAVQTGELFF.

The J gene is TRBJ2-1, the V gene TRBV15; TCRdb picks TRBD2, but there is no DNA to check that call. Germline V gene lookup returns CDR1 LNHNV and CDR2 YYDKDF (reference sequence). The CDR3 sequence is 14 residues long. This CDR3 is CATSRDRTSGEQFF.

The genes are TRBV18 and TRBJ2-7. The CDR3 runs to 13 residues. Germline V lookup: CDR1 KGHSH, CDR2 LQKENI. The CDR3 is CASQSSSSYEQYF.

V is TRBV20-1 and J is TRBJ2-2; TCRdb selects TRBD1, and the lack of DNA leaves this call unchecked. The CDR3 sequence is 15 residues long. Germline V gene lookup returns CDR1 DFQATT and CDR2 SNEGSKA (reference sequence). This CDR3 is CSAFPGGLGTGELFF.

This rearrangement joins TRBV28 to TRBJ2-7; the TCRdb call, TRBD2, lacks DNA for checking. Germline V gene data show CDR1 as MDHEN and CDR2 as SYDVKM. There are 15 residues in the CDR3. The CDR3 reads CASSLRGAPSYEQYF.